This TCR beta chain comes out of a study of cytomegalovirus exposure and HLA in healthy donors. The study's findings and limits: A later analysis associated some 16,000 TCR beta sequences with HLA alleles at a 0.05 false discovery rate.

Points on this clone: Its antigen is undetermined.

Per germline, CDR1 MGHRA and CDR2 YSYEKL. Deletions cut 0 bases from V and 2 bases from J, with 16 bases between. This CDR3 is 17 amino acids long. With 60 Vbeta and 13 Jbeta primers, the PCR was carried out. This table comes from immunoSEQ multiplex PCR, and its TCRdb copy is limited to in-frame clones, with some not included. The table includes around 120,000 clones, around 83% detected once. This clonotype was obtained from a girl aged 2 to 9 in good health and CMV-seronegative. Sequenced sample: PBMCs. The chain uses TRBV4-1 and TRBJ2-5; unclear D gene. DNA of the CDR3: TGCGCCAGCAGCCAAGAACCAGCGAGCCTGAAACAAGAGACCCAGTACTTC. Protein product: CASSQEPASLKQETQYF.